The 32 T cell receptor beta chains listed next were all sequenced from one sample in a study of cytomegalovirus exposure and HLA in healthy donors. The PCR used 60 Vbeta and 13 Jbeta primers. The method was immunoSEQ multiplex PCR; TCRdb's version includes in-frame clones alone and lacks a portion of them. This table has roughly 120,000 clones, around three quarters appearing once. The sequencing input was PBMCs. Receptors were obtained from a woman in her thirties in good health and CMV-seropositive.

This clone was counted between two and nine times. The chain combines TRBV28 with TRBJ1-2; unclear D gene. This CDR3 is 15 amino acids long. CDR1 is MDHEN, CDR2 SYDVKM, per germline. V gave up 4 bases and J gave up 3 bases, with 15 bases separating them. The CDR3: CASSSQWAAYYGYTF. CDR3 nucleotide sequence: TGTGCCAGCAGTTCTCAATGGGCAGCTTACTATGGCTACACCTTC.

DNA of the CDR3: TGTGCCAGCATCCGACTAGCGGGGGTGGATGAGCAGTTCTTC. Its protein is CASIRLAGVDEQFF. The gene calls are TRBV6-1 and TRBJ2-1; 12 bases line up with TRBD2. The germline gives CDR1 MNHNS, CDR2 SASEGT. The CDR3 has 14 residues. Germline trimming cut 7 bases from V and 8 bases from J; bases unmatched to any gene: 6.

This sequence joins TRBV6-1 and TRBJ2-1; no clear D gene. The length of the CDR3 is 14 residues. Germline CDR1 reads MNHNS; CDR2 reads SASEGT. The V gene lost 1 base and the J gene lost 8 bases, with 12 bases spanning the gap. The CDR3 nucleotides read TGTGCCAGCAGTGAAGAGGTAGTTGAGGATGAGCAGTTCTTC. Protein sequence: CASSEEVVEDEQFF.

V usage is TRBV10-3 and J usage is TRBJ1-2; D is possibly TRBD1 (6 bases). CDR3 length equals 17 residues. Trimming pared 4 bases from V and 1 base from J, leaving 19 bases between. Germline V gives CDR1 ENHRY, CDR2 SYGVKD. The CDR3 bases are TGTGCCATCAGTGCTGACCAGGGGTTGTTGGTTAACTATGGCTACACCTTC. Translation gives CAISADQGLLVNYGYTF.

The J gene is TRBJ1-2, the V gene TRBV4-2; maybe TRBD1 (5 bases). This CDR3 is built from 14 residues. V shed 0 bases and J shed 8 bases, with 13 bases lying between them. The germline gives CDR1 LGHNA, CDR2 YNFKEQ. The CDR3 protein is CASSQDRPGVGYTF. The CDR3 DNA reads TGTGCCAGCAGCCAAGATCGCCCGGGGGTCGGCTACACCTTC.

CDR3 residues: CASSPEDRGRDEQFF. The DNA for the CDR3 is TGTGCCAGCAGCCCCGAGGACAGGGGGAGGGATGAGCAGTTCTTC. The V call is TRBV7-3, the J call TRBJ2-1, with 10 nucleotides matching TRBD1. Germline V gene lookup returns CDR1 SGHTA and CDR2 FQGTGA. The CDR3 sequence is 15 residues long. The junction had 9 bases not matched to a gene; V was cut back by 5 bases and J by 8 bases.

The rearrangement uses TRBV2 and TRBJ2-3; D is unresolved. Germline V gene sequence: CDR1 SNHLY, CDR2 FYNNEI. The CDR3 is 11 amino acids. CDR3 in DNA: TGTGCGTCGCAGTATATCGATACGCAGTATTTT. This gives the protein CASQYIDTQYF.

CDR3 sequence reads: CASSLDFTDTQYF. The CDR3, as DNA: TGTGCCAGCAGTTTGGACTTCACAGATACGCAGTATTTT. The rearrangement links TRBV28 to TRBJ2-3; a weak D match, TRBD2 (5 bases). Trimming cost V 3 bases and J 2 bases, with 6 bases left between them. The CDR3 consists of 13 residues. The germline V gene encodes CDR1 MDHEN and CDR2 SYDVKM.

This chain connects TRBV6-6 to TRBJ2-7; D uncertain. V shed 0 bases and J shed 7 bases, with 13 bases lying between them. Germline V gene lookup returns CDR1 MNHNY and CDR2 SVGAGI (reference sequence). The CDR3 is 14 residues long. The CDR3 nucleotides are TGTGCCAGCAGTTACTCGAACGCCTACGGGGAGCAGTACTTC. Protein product: CASSYSNAYGEQYF.

J is TRBJ2-5 and V is TRBV11-2; D is possibly TRBD1 (6 bases). V was trimmed by 4 bases and J by 2 bases, leaving 11 bases between them. The germline CDR1 and CDR2 sequences are SGHAT and FQNNGV. CDR3 length equals 14 residues. CDR3 DNA sequence: TGTGCCAGCAGCTCACTACAGGGACAAGAGACCCAGTACTTC. Protein: CASSSLQGQETQYF.

This clone has a handful of counts. The chain uses TRBV15 and TRBJ2-4; possibly TRBD1 for D (5 bases). The end of the DNA is better explained by TRBJ2-7, so the J call may be wrong. The CDR3 totals 15 residues. The V gene's germline CDR1 is LNHNV and CDR2 YYDKDF (reference sequence). The CDR3 DNA sequence: TGTGCCACCAGCAGAGAAGAAGGACAAACCTACGAGCAGTACTTC. This sequence encodes CATSREEGQTYEQYF.

This clone was detected only a few times. The rearrangement joins TRBV6-6 to TRBJ1-2; 12 nucleotides match TRBD1. The CDR3 extends over 14 amino acids. V gave up 6 bases and J gave up 8 bases; unmatched junction bases: 7. The germline CDR1 and CDR2 sequences are MNHNY and SVGAGI (reference sequence). The CDR3 protein is CASSQGTGGSGYTF. Written as DNA, the CDR3 is TGTGCCAGCAGCCAGGGGACAGGGGGCAGCGGCTACACCTTC.

This clone has only a few counts. V gene TRBV7-9 combines with J gene TRBJ2-1; D not resolved. Per the germline V gene, CDR1 is SEHNR and CDR2 is FQNEAQ (reference sequence). V lost 5 bases, J lost 0 bases, and 11 bases lay in between. CDR3 size: 15 residues. The CDR3 DNA reads as TGTGCCAGCAGCCTGAGGCAGAGCTCCTACAATGAGCAGTTCTTC. It translates to CASSLRQSSYNEQFF.

The rearrangement links TRBV19 to TRBJ2-7, with 9 bases lining up with TRBD2. Germline CDR1 reads LNHDA; CDR2 reads SQIVND (reference sequence). V lost 4 bases, J lost 5 bases, and 12 bases stayed unmatched. This CDR3 region has 16 residues. The CDR3 nucleotides read TGTGCCAGTAGTACCCAGGGTAGCGGGGGACTTGACGAGCAGTACTTC. This gives the protein CASSTQGSGGLDEQYF. The full variable domain, in which reference TRBV19 and TRBJ2-7 provide the parts outside the CDR3, is DGGITQSPKYLFRKEGQNVTLSCEQNLNHDAMYWYRQDPGQGLRLIYYSQIVNDFQKGDIAEGYSVSREKKESFPLTVTSAQKNPTAFYLCASSTQGSGGLDEQYFGPGTRLTVT.

V is TRBV10-3 and J is TRBJ2-2; TRBD2 might be the D (5 bases). CDR3 length equals 18 residues. V gave up 3 bases and J gave up 5 bases, with 22 bases separating them. Germline values: CDR1 ENHRY, CDR2 SYGVKD. The CDR3 sequence is CAISERRRPERGTGELFF. The CDR3 DNA is TGTGCCATCAGTGAAAGGAGGAGGCCGGAACGGGGAACCGGGGAGCTGTTTTTT.

The chain carries TRBV4-1 and TRBJ2-1; TRBD2 is a possible D gene (6 bases). Germline V gene sequence: CDR1 MGHRA, CDR2 YSYEKL. The CDR3 is 16 residues long. Trimming removed 6 bases from V and 10 bases from J, with 25 bases in between. The CDR3 nucleotides read TGCGCCAGCAGTGCTCGCTCCCTAGCGACCACACCCGAGCAGTTCTTC. Translation: CASSARSLATTPEQFF.

This clone has just a few counts. The chain couples TRBV27 to TRBJ2-2, with 7 bases that match TRBD2. V shed 2 bases and J 4 bases; nucleotides not matched to a gene: 1. Germline V gives CDR1 MNHEY, CDR2 SMNVEV (reference sequence). This CDR3 region has 14 residues. The CDR3 sequence is CASSLAGVTGELFF. CDR3 nucleotide sequence: TGTGCCAGCAGTTTAGCGGGGGTCACCGGGGAGCTGTTTTTT.

The gene calls are TRBV6-5 and TRBJ2-5; 8 nucleotides align to TRBD1. The V gene end was trimmed by 5 bases and the J gene end by 1 base; junction bases not matched to a gene: 6. The V gene's germline CDR1 is MNHEY and CDR2 SVGAGI. CDR3 length: 15 amino acids. The CDR3 DNA reads TGTGCCAGCAGTAAGACAGGGGTCATCCAAGAGACCCAGTACTTC. It codes for CASSKTGVIQETQYF.

The chain couples TRBV4-1 to TRBJ1-6; 7 bases align to TRBD1. CDR3 length: 14 residues. The germline gives CDR1 MGHRA, CDR2 YSYEKL. After removal of 4 bases from V and 7 bases from J, the junction contained 4 bases not matched to a gene. CDR3 residues: CASSLTGANSPLHF. As DNA, the CDR3 is TGCGCCAGCAGCCTTACAGGGGCGAATTCACCCCTCCACTTT.

This clone has just a few counts. J is TRBJ2-7 and V is TRBV5-1, with unresolved D. The CDR3 loop spans 12 amino acids. Trimming took off 5 bases at V and 0 bases at J, with 6 bases between the two ends. CDR1 is SGHRS and CDR2 is YFSETQ in the germline V gene. CDR3 region: CASRENSYEQYF. In DNA, the CDR3 is TGCGCCAGCAGAGAGAACTCCTACGAGCAGTACTTC.

V usage is TRBV19 and J usage is TRBJ1-2, with TRBD1 matching over 8 bases. CDR1 and CDR2 from the germline V gene are LNHDA and SQIVND (reference sequence). This CDR3 comprises 14 residues. Trimming cost V 5 bases and J 7 bases; bases outside gene matches: 9. The CDR3: CASSPPDRAPGYTF. DNA of the CDR3: TGTGCCAGTAGTCCCCCGGACAGGGCCCCTGGCTACACCTTC.

This sequence joins TRBV27 and TRBJ1-2; 12 bases align to TRBD1. Losses at the gene ends were 5 bases for V and 6 bases for J; bases not matched to a gene: 7. CDR3 length: 15 residues. Per the germline V gene, CDR1 is MNHEY and CDR2 is SMNVEV (reference sequence). CDR3 sequence: CASSPGTGGRNGYTF. CDR3 sequence (DNA): TGTGCCAGCAGTCCCGGGACAGGGGGCAGAAATGGCTACACCTTC.

This clone was observed once. The gene calls are TRBV5-6 and TRBJ1-4; 9 bases fit TRBD1. Germline V gene data show CDR1 as SGHDT and CDR2 as YYEEEE. The CDR3 is 17 residues long. J gave up 0 bases and V 5 bases, and 8 bases lay outside the gene matches. CDR3 sequence reads: CASRAGQGTATNEKLFF. In DNA form, the CDR3 reads TGTGCCAGCAGGGCCGGACAGGGGACTGCAACTAATGAAAAACTGTTTTTT.

The chain uses TRBV10-3 and TRBJ2-5; TRBD2 matches at 10 bases. The germline V gene encodes CDR1 ENHRY and CDR2 SYGVKD. The CDR3 is 16 amino acids. V lost 4 bases, J lost 4 bases, and 9 bases stayed unmatched. As DNA, the CDR3 is TGTGCCATCAGTGGGGGAGGACTAGCGGCGGCAGAGACCCAGTACTTC. This sequence encodes CAISGGGLAAAETQYF.

The chain employs TRBV5-4 and TRBJ1-4, with 9 bases identical to TRBD1. Trimming removed 4 bases from V and 7 bases from J; junction bases left unmatched: 5. The germline gives CDR1 SGHNT, CDR2 YYREEE (reference sequence). This CDR3 comprises 14 residues. CDR3 coding DNA: TGTGCCAGCAGCCGGACAGGGGAGGGTGAAAAACTGTTTTTT. Encoded protein: CASSRTGEGEKLFF.

The chain joins TRBV28 to TRBJ2-7; TRBD2 agrees at 11 bases. With 4 bases clipped from V and 1 base from J, the junction kept 6 bases outside the gene matches. CDR3 size: 16 residues. CDR1 is MDHEN and CDR2 is SYDVKM in the germline V gene. The CDR3 nucleotides read TGTGCCAGCAGTTCCCATAGCGGGGGGGGTTCCTACGAGCAGTACTTC. This encodes CASSSHSGGGSYEQYF.

The J gene is TRBJ2-3, the V gene TRBV14; D is possibly TRBD2 (6 bases). V was pared by 1 base and J by 4 bases, with 12 bases between. The length of the CDR3 is 15 residues. Germline assignment: CDR1 SGHDN and CDR2 FVKESK. The CDR3, as DNA: TGTGCCAGCAGCCAAGTGGCGGGGAGAGCAGATACGCAGTATTTT. As protein: CASSQVAGRADTQYF.

The gene calls are TRBV2 and TRBJ2-7; no firm D call. CDR3 length: 11 amino acids. The V gene's germline CDR1 is SNHLY and CDR2 FYNNEI. Between the trimmed V and J ends, which lost 7 bases and 3 bases, there was a span of 7 bases. The CDR3 protein is CASTNYYEQYF. In DNA, the CDR3 is TGTGCCAGCACAAACTACTACGAGCAGTACTTC.

The gene calls are TRBV5-1 and TRBJ2-5; tentatively, D is TRBD1 (5 bases). The J call may be in error: the DNA end matches TRBJ2-7 better. The CDR3 consists of 14 residues. Germline V gene data show CDR1 as SGHRS and CDR2 as YFSETQ. The CDR3 region is CASSLYLDSYEQYF. Here the CDR3 DNA reads TGCGCCAGCAGCTTGTATCTAGACAGTTACGAGCAGTACTTC.

The chain recombines TRBV5-6 with TRBJ2-3; 8 nucleotides line up with TRBD1. J gave up 10 bases and V 0 bases, and 10 bases lay outside the gene matches. The CDR3 contains 15 residues. Looked up from germline, CDR1 is SGHDT and CDR2 is YYEEEE. CDR3 in DNA: TGTGCCAGCAGCTTGGTGTCGGCAGGGGGCTGGGCGCAGTATTTT. Protein product: CASSLVSAGGWAQYF.

The chain uses TRBV5-8 and TRBJ1-5; 7 bases are shared with TRBD1. The CDR3 is 13 residues long. Germline-derived CDR1 and CDR2 are SGHTS and YDEGEE. Losses at the gene ends were 2 bases for V and 5 bases for J; bases not matched to a gene: 1. The CDR3 nucleotides are TGTGCCAGCAGCTTTGACAGGGATCAGCCCCAGCATTTT. Amino acids: CASSFDRDQPQHF.

The chain combines TRBV10-3 with TRBJ1-2; maybe TRBD1 (5 bases). This CDR3 has 13 residues. Germline CDR1 ENHRY, CDR2 SYGVKD. Trimming left V 11 bases short and J 5 bases short, with 18 bases between. CDR3 in amino acids: CAALDQTDYGYTF. In nucleotides, the CDR3 is TGTGCCGCCCTAGACCAGACAGATTATGGCTACACCTTC.